This paragraph reports one T cell receptor (beta chain). This specimen comes from a study of blood T cell repertoires in COVID-19. The authors' processing: Estimation of nucleated cell counts was performed using reference gene primer amplification. Profiling relied on immunoSEQ multiplex PCR, and the TCRdb table lists in-frame clones only, not all of them. V, J and clone size are those of that table, while D and trimming were read from the DNA. Here the sample spans about 120,000 clones, 80% to 85% being singletons. Per germline, CDR1 SGHTA and CDR2 FQGNSA. V was shortened by 4 bases and J by 5 bases, with 14 bases between the two germline ends. CDR3 length equals 14 residues.

The source of this sequence is a woman aged 25-40 years who had recovered from COVID-19. Material for sequencing was PBMCs or T cells enriched from blood (not recorded which). V gene TRBV7-2 combines with J gene TRBJ1-1; D possibly corresponds to TRBD1 (6 bases). CDR3 region: CASSSTGVITEAFF. CDR3 nucleotides: TGTGCCAGCAGCTCGACAGGAGTAATAACTGAAGCTTTCTTT.